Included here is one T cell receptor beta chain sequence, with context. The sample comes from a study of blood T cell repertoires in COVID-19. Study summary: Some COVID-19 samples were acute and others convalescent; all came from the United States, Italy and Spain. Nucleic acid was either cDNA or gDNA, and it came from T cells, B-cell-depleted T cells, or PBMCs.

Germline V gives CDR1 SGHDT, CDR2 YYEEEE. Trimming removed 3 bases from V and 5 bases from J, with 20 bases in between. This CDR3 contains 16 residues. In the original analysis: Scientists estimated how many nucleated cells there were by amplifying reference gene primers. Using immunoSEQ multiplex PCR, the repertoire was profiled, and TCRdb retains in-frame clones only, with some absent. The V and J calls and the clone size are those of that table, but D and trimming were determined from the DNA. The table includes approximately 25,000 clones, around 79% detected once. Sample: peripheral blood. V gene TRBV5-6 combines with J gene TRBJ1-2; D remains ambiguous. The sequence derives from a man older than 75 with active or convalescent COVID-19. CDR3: CASSSFVKAGIYGYTF. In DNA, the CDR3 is TGTGCCAGCAGCTCATTTGTAAAAGCAGGAATATATGGCTACACCTTC. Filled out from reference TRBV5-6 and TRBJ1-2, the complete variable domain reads DAGVTQSPTHLIKTRGQQVTLRCSPKSGHDTVSWYQQALGQGPQFIFQYYEEEERQRGNFPDRFSGHQFPNYSSELNVNALLLGDSALYLCASSSFVKAGIYGYTFGSGTRLTVV.